This TCR beta chain was recovered during a study of beta chain features in type 1 diabetes. Turning to the study itself: The examined sorted cells totaled 107,917,701 across samples. Whole-study findings and limits: Type 1 diabetes patients had TCRB CDR3s that were shorter (moderately but significantly so) in all four CD4+ subsets. Reduced insertions and increased deletions marked VDJ junctions in type 1 diabetes patients. Sequencing the cDNA could make cells with high TCR expression show up more than they should.

A note on this clone: Its cognate antigen is unknown. This specimen includes other DNA sequences encoding the same CDR3.

Reverse transcription of all isolated RNA meant that expressed TCRB transcripts were sequenced. TCRdb's table, derived via immunoSEQ multiplex PCR, lists solely in-frame clones and lacks some. The sample has about 260,000 clones, 24% seen once; the top ten hold 0.012%. The authors obtained over 95% purity in all sorted populations. Sequencing was done on a sample of naive CD4+ T cells from blood. This sequence originates from a woman aged 30 to 39 with type 1 diabetes.

The CDR3 region is CAWSRETQYF. The CDR3 DNA is TGTGCCTGGAGTCGAGAGACCCAGTACTTC. The rearrangement uses TRBV30 and TRBJ2-5; unclear D gene. This CDR3 spans 10 amino acids. V was pared by 2 bases and J by 4 bases, with 2 bases between. Germline assignment: CDR1 GTSNPN and CDR2 SVGIG (reference sequence).